This TCR beta chain came from a study of cytomegalovirus exposure and HLA in healthy donors. The study's findings and limits: In an earlier analysis, about 87% or about 30%: the productive usage of most TCR beta V segments. In a later analysis, specific HLA alleles were associated with approximately 17,000 TCR beta sequences at a 0.05 false discovery rate.

Turning to this clone: The antigen remains unidentified.

13 Jbeta primers and 60 Vbeta primers were used for the PCR. Only in-frame clones appear in the TCRdb table, and some are missing; sequencing was by immunoSEQ multiplex PCR. The data contain about 200,000 clones, about 81% of them seen just once; the ten biggest clones take up 2.5% to 3.5%. The CDR3 extends over 13 amino acids. The ends were cut back, 3 bases at V and 6 bases at J, with 13 bases in the middle. The germline CDR1 and CDR2 sequences are SGHRS and YFSETQ. Sequenced: PBMCs. The source is a woman aged 40 to 49 in good health and CMV-seronegative. V and J are TRBV5-1 and TRBJ2-7; D is perhaps TRBD1 (6 bases). The CDR3 loop is CASSWDTTFEQYF. CDR3 DNA: TGCGCCAGCAGCTGGGACACGACCTTCGAGCAGTACTTC.